The entry below gives a single T cell receptor (beta chain) sequence along with its context. Antigen: not known. The sample is drawn from a study of T-cell reconstitution after alpha-beta-depleted transplantation in children. Findings of the study overall: Elevated TCRbeta diversity at day 60 was traced, in some patients, to surviving recipient T cells and thymic progenitors. Counts and diversity of T cells one year after transplant came mostly from newly produced T cells. Reportedly, alpha-beta T cells present about two months post-transplant originated from several hundred expanded clones of graft origin.

This CDR3 is built from 21 residues. Losses at the gene ends were 1 base for V and 0 bases for J; bases not matched to a gene: 13. In germline, CDR1 is SGHAT, CDR2 FQNNGV. Library preparation (for TCRbeta) was performed with unique molecular identifiers. TCRdb passed the PCR reads through MiXCR, listing each CDR3 protein once. The profile covers 500,000 to 750,000 distinct CDR3 sequences, with 13% appearing a single time and around 2.2% taken by the ten largest. The sequence derives from a male patient aged 10 to 17 who had a stem cell transplant for acute myeloid leukemia, so the T cells may come from the graft donor. This sequence joins TRBV11-2 and TRBJ2-1; 12 nucleotides line up with TRBD2. The sample consisted of PBMCs, mostly from graft donor cells, taken 360 days after TCRalphabeta/CD19-depleted stem cell transplant. The DNA for the CDR3 is TGTGCCAGCAGCTTAGGCCCTCCCGGGACTAGCGGGCTAAGCTCCTACAATGAGCAGTTCTTC. Protein product: CASSLGPPGTSGLSSYNEQFF.